These 8 T cell receptor beta chains were all obtained from the same sample, sequenced in a study of blood T cell repertoires in COVID-19. Clones were read by immunoSEQ multiplex PCR, and TCRdb kept only the in-frame ones, dropping some. The data hold fewer than 250,000 clones, with 75% to 85% observed a single time. Sample: PBMCs or T cells enriched from blood (not recorded which). Every receptor here comes from a woman aged 45-65 years with acute COVID-19.

This clone was counted only a few times. The rearrangement uses TRBV5-1 and TRBJ2-7, with D tentatively TRBD1 (5 bases). Germline assignment: CDR1 SGHRS and CDR2 YFSETQ. The CDR3 contains 14 residues. V was cut by 0 bases and J by 5 bases, with 12 bases left in between. The CDR3 region has the DNA TGCGCCAGCAGCTTGGGACAGAATACGAACGAGCAGTACTTC. Translating gives CASSLGQNTNEQYF.

The chain combines TRBV7-2 with TRBJ2-2; D possibly corresponds to TRBD1 (6 bases). The CDR3 has 14 amino acids. The V gene lost 4 bases and the J gene lost 5 bases, with 11 bases spanning the gap. Looked up from germline, CDR1 is SGHTA and CDR2 is FQGNSA. The CDR3 DNA follows: TGTGCCAGCAGCTCCACCACAGGGACCGGGGAGCTGTTTTTT. Its translation is CASSSTTGTGELFF.

This clone has just a few counts. This chain links TRBV30 with TRBJ1-1; D not resolved. The CDR3 is 15 amino acids. From germline, CDR1 is GTSNPN and CDR2 SVGIG (reference sequence). V was trimmed by 3 bases and J by 3 bases, leaving 17 bases between them. The DNA for the CDR3 is TGTGCCTGGAGGCTATACGGGTTGAGGGACACTGAAGCTTTCTTT. Translation: CAWRLYGLRDTEAFF.

The V gene is TRBV7-8, the J gene TRBJ2-1; 10 positions agree with TRBD2. CDR3 length: 15 residues. Trimming took 1 base from V and 7 from J; bases not matched to a gene: 4. CDR1 and CDR2 (germline): SGHVS, FQNEAQ. Here the CDR3 DNA reads TGTGCCAGCAGCTTAGGTTCTAGCGGGGGTAATGAGCAGTTCTTC. Translating gives CASSLGSSGGNEQFF.

This chain links TRBV27 with TRBJ2-2, with 9 bases fitting TRBD1. CDR3 length: 17 amino acids. V trimming: 9 bases; J trimming: 5 bases; junction bases outside the gene matches: 16. Germline V gives CDR1 MNHEY, CDR2 SMNVEV (reference sequence). The CDR3 here is CASSEPRTGDRTGELFF. DNA for the CDR3: TGTGCCAGTTCTGAACCCCGGACAGGGGATCGGACCGGGGAGCTGTTTTTT.

This clone showed up many times. The chain uses TRBV5-1 and TRBJ2-7; possible D gene TRBD1, 6 bases. CDR1 is SGHRS, CDR2 YFSETQ, per germline. With 4 bases removed from V and 4 bases from J, the gap between germline ends came to 21 bases. The CDR3 covers 16 residues. The CDR3 here is CASSAPTGPVGYEQYF. CDR3 DNA: TGCGCCAGCAGCGCTCCTACAGGGCCGGTGGGGTACGAGCAGTACTTC.

V is TRBV5-1 and J is TRBJ1-2; 7 bases fit TRBD1. The CDR3 runs 14 residues. V was pared by 0 bases and J by 4 bases, with 3 bases of the junction left unmatched. Germline CDR1 reads SGHRS; CDR2 reads YFSETQ. CDR3 loop: CASSLEGALYGYTF. The DNA of the CDR3 is TGCGCCAGCAGCTTGGAGGGGGCGCTCTATGGCTACACCTTC.

The chain uses TRBV19 and TRBJ1-1, with 8 bases that match TRBD1. V was pared by 5 bases and J by 4 bases, with 6 bases of the junction left unmatched. The germline gives CDR1 LNHDA, CDR2 SQIVND (reference sequence). The CDR3 length is 14 residues. The CDR3 protein is CASSVDRVLTEAFF. DNA for the CDR3: TGTGCCAGTAGTGTGGACAGGGTTCTCACTGAAGCTTTCTTT.